Included here is one T cell receptor (beta chain) sequence, with context. Its specificity is unknown. TCRdb recomputed calls from the 5' RACE reads with MiXCR, one row per CDR3 protein. Of fewer than 650,000 distinct CDR3 sequences detected, over 9.5% appear once; the ten largest clones hold approximately 6.3%. Germline CDR1 reads SGHRS; CDR2 reads YFSETQ. This CDR3 is built from 16 residues. V lost 2 bases to trimming and J lost 5 bases, with 19 bases between them. The record originates from a study of CD8 T cells in ankylosing spondylitis. Study-level findings and limits: Typical of ankylosing spondylitis blood, it appeared, was a TCR beta motif of seven to nine highly homologous variants.

This chain connects TRBV5-1 to TRBJ2-5, with D perhaps being TRBD1 or TRBD2 (5 bases each). Sequencing was carried out using blood, either unsorted or a sorted T cell fraction (not recorded which). This clonotype was sampled from a male donor with ankylosing spondylitis. In DNA, the CDR3 is TGCGCCAGCAGCTTTCGGGACCCCCCATTCGAGGAGACCCAGTACTTC. Its protein product is CASSFRDPPFEETQYF.